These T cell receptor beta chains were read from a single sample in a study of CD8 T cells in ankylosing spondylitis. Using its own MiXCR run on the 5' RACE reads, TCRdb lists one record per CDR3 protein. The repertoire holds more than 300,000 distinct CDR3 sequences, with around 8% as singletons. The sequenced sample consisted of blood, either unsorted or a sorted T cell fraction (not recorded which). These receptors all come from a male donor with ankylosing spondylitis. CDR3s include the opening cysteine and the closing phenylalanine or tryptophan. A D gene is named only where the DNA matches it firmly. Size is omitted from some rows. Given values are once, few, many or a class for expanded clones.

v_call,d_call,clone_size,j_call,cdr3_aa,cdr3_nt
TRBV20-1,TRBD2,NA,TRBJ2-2,CSAKGLAGNFAGELFF,TGCAGTGCCAAGGGGCTAGCGGGAAACTTTGCCGGGGAGCTGTTTTTT
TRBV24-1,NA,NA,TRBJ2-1,CATSDLRGYNEQFF,TGTGCCACCAGTGACCTGAGGGGGTACAATGAGCAGTTCTTC
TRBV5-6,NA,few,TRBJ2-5,CASSLGSRDYQETQYF,TGTGCCAGCAGCTTGGGGAGCAGGGATTACCAAGAGACCCAGTACTTC
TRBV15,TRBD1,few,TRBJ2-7,CATSTNRGSSSYEQYF,TGTGCCACCAGCACAAACAGGGGGTCAAGCTCCTACGAGCAGTACTTC
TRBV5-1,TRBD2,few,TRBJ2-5,CASSLPGGRGQETQYF,TGCGCCAGCTCCCTACCGGGCGGGAGAGGCCAAGAGACCCAGTACTTC
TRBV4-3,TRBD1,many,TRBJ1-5,CASSQEGGTGSQPQHF,TGCGCCAGCAGCCAAGAGGGGGGGACAGGGAGCCAGCCCCAGCATTTT
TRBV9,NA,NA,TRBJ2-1,CASSVNWAPYNEQFF,TGTGCCAGCAGCGTAAACTGGGCCCCCTACAATGAGCAGTTCTTC
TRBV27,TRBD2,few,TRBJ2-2,CASSSSGRADTGELFF,TGTGCCAGCAGTTCTAGCGGGAGGGCTGACACCGGGGAGCTGTTTTTT
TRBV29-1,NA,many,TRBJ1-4,CSGGSREKLFF,TGCAGCGGGGGCAGTAGAGAAAAACTGTTTTTT
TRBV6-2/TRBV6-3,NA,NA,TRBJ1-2,CASSQDGRPNYGYTF,TGTGCCAGCAGTCAAGACGGGCGCCCTAACTATGGCTACACCTTC
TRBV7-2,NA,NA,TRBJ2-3,CASSLLTMPPRDTQYF,TGTGCCAGCAGCTTATTGACAATGCCGCCAAGAGATACGCAGTATTTT
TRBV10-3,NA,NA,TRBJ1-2,CAISETMETYGYTF,TGTGCCATCAGTGAGACCATGGAGACCTATGGCTACACCTTC
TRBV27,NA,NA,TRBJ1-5,CASSFDSGQPQHF,TGTGCCAGCAGTTTTGACTCAGGTCAGCCCCAGCATTTT
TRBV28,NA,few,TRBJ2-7,CASRRWGEQYF,TGTGCCAGCAGGCGATGGGGAGAGCAGTACTTC
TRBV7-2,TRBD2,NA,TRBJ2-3,CASSPRLAGNADTQYF,TGTGCCAGCAGCCCCAGACTAGCGGGAAATGCAGATACGCAGTATTTT
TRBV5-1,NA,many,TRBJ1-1,CASSSEWGLGTEAFF,TGCGCCAGCAGCTCCGAGTGGGGGTTGGGGACTGAAGCTTTCTTT
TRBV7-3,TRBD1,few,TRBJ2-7,CASSQGQGYSYEQYF,TGTGCCAGCAGTCAAGGACAGGGCTACTCCTACGAGCAGTACTTC
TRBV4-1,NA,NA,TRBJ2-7,CASSQPSSYEQYF,TGCGCCAGCAGCCAACCCAGCTCCTACGAGCAGTACTTC
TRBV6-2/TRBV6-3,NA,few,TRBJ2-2,CASSSETRRGTGELFF,TGTGCCAGCAGTTCCGAAACCAGGCGTGGGACGGGGGAGCTGTTTTTT
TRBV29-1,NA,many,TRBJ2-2,CSAVGAGASLNTGELFF,TGCAGCGCCGTCGGGGCGGGCGCATCACTAAACACCGGGGAGCTGTTTTTT
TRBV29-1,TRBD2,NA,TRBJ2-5,CSGLSSGGFQETQYF,TGCAGCGGCCTCAGTAGCGGGGGATTCCAAGAGACCCAGTACTTC
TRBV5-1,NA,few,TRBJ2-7,CASSSELAASPYEQYF,TGCGCCAGCAGCTCTGAACTAGCTGCTTCACCCTACGAGCAGTACTTC
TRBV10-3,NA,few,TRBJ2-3,CAIRRTDSTDTQYF,TGTGCCATCAGACGGACAGACAGCACAGATACGCAGTATTTT
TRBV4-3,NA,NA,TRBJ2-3,CASSQDLGARNTDTQYF,TGCGCCAGCAGCCAAGATCTAGGGGCTAGAAACACAGATACGCAGTATTTT
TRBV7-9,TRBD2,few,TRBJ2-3,CASSPTGGPSSTDTQYF,TGTGCCAGCAGCCCCACGGGGGGGCCTTCTAGCACAGATACGCAGTATTTT
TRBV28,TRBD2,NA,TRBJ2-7,CASRSGRSSYEQYF,TGTGCCAGCAGAAGCGGGAGGAGCTCCTACGAGCAGTACTTC
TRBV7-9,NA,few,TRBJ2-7,CASSLISSPIYEQYF,TGTGCCAGCAGCTTAATATCCTCGCCGATCTACGAGCAGTACTTC
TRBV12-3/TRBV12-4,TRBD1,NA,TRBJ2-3,CASSANRGTDTQYF,TGTGCCAGCAGCGCCAACAGGGGAACAGATACGCAGTATTTT
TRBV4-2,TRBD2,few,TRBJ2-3,CASSQLAGVADTQYF,TGTGCCAGCAGCCAGTTAGCGGGAGTTGCAGATACGCAGTATTTT
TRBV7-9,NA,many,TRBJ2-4,CASSLAWGGSAKNIQYF,TGTGCCAGCAGCTTAGCATGGGGCGGCTCGGCCAAAAACATTCAGTACTTC
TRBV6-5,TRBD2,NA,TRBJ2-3,CASSYSQAGVTQYF,TGTGCCAGCAGTTACTCGCAGGCGGGAGTTACGCAGTATTTT